One sample yielded the 7 T cell receptor beta chains listed below, sequenced in a study of T-cell memory formation after mild COVID-19 listed by TCRdb under 2021. The method was 5' RACE. The sequencing machine was an Illumina NovaSeq 6000. TCRdb reprocessing: public reads trimmed at Q25 with fastp, clones called with MiXCR, in-frame beta chains kept. When rows share a CDR3 protein, they turn into one entry using the most common DNA and genes. This sample holds a few hundred thousand distinct CDR3 sequences; around 15% were observed only once. Clones ranked in the top ten supply 20% to 25% of the sample. Source material: PBMCs or a T cell subset sorted from them (not recorded which). The receptor set was obtained from a man aged 18 to 30 who had mild COVID-19 (a few samples of this study predate the infection). The sample titles of this study are shuffled in the database, so cell type and time point are left out; the donor was told from shared clones.

This clonotype was observed at least ten times. The rearrangement uses TRBV7-2 and TRBJ1-4; tentatively, D is TRBD1 (6 bases). The CDR3 sequence is 12 residues long. Germline CDR1 reads SGHTA; CDR2 reads FQGNSA. V lost 8 bases, J lost 6 bases, and 10 bases lay in between. Written as DNA, the CDR3 is TGTGCCAGCGGACAGTTCCATGAAAAACTGTTTTTT. Translated: CASGQFHEKLFF.

The genes are TRBV1 and TRBJ2-7; the DNA was not used to check the table's D call, TRBD1. TRBV1 is marked as a pseudogene. The CDR3 totals 15 residues. The CDR3 DNA reads as TGCACCAGCAGCCGTACGGGACAGGGGGTATACGAGCAGTACTTC. Translating it yields CTSSRTGQGVYEQYF.

CDR3 sequence (DNA): TGCAGTGCTGGGGGGCCGGGGAGGTACGAGCAGTACTTC. It encodes CSAGGPGRYEQYF. This chain links TRBV20-1 with TRBJ2-7, with D perhaps matching TRBD1 or TRBD2 (6 bases each). CDR3 length: 13 residues. Germline lookup yields CDR1 DFQATT and CDR2 SNEGSKA (reference sequence). Trimming cost V 5 bases and J 4 bases, with 15 bases left between them.

In this sample, this clonotype turned up a few times. The chain links TRBV2 to TRBJ2-3; TRBD2 agrees at 11 bases. V lost 9 bases and J lost 0; bases outside the gene matches: 5. CDR3 length: 15 amino acids. Germline values: CDR1 SNHLY, CDR2 FYNNEI. This chain's CDR3 is CARGVAGGSTDTQYF. In DNA, the CDR3 is TGTGCCAGGGGAGTAGCGGGGGGGAGCACAGATACGCAGTATTTT.

With regard to this clonotype: The germline gene is not matched at one end of the junction; a read error may be the cause. The chain has TRBV5-1 and TRBJ1-2; weak D call: TRBD1 (5 bases). Looked up from germline, CDR1 is SGHRS and CDR2 is YFSETQ. The CDR3 consists of 16 residues. For the CDR3, the DNA is TGCGCCAGCACCTTGTCAGGAGGGGTTGCGAGCTATGGCTACACCTTC. Translation: CASTLSGGVASYGYTF.

This clonotype has more than one count but fewer than ten. This chain links TRBV5-1 with TRBJ1-6, with TRBD1 identical over 7 bases. The CDR3 consists of 15 residues. V trimming: 0 bases; J trimming: 10 bases; junction bases outside the gene matches: 7. CDR1 and CDR2 from the germline V gene are SGHRS and YFSETQ. CDR3 region: CASSLERTGNSPLHF. In nucleotides, the CDR3 is TGCGCCAGCAGCTTGGAAAGGACAGGAAACTCACCCCTCCACTTT.

There are a few counts of this clonotype. The chain joins TRBV12-3 or TRBV12-4 to TRBJ2-1; D not resolved. This CDR3 region has 14 residues. Trimming cost V 7 bases and J 0 bases, with 10 bases left between them. The CDR3 is CASNPPNSYNEQFF. The DNA for the CDR3 is TGTGCCAGCAATCCCCCCAACTCCTACAATGAGCAGTTCTTC.